The TCR beta chain under discussion was sequenced for a study of T cell responses to AZD1222 COVID-19 vaccine. Study-level points and caveats: Seropositive AZD1222 recipients at baseline numbered only five or six. A rise in Spike-specific TCR breadth and depth followed two AZD1222 doses. Sampling captured repertoires only after the peak T cell response.

In germline, CDR1 is SGHRS, CDR2 YFSETQ. The CDR3 runs to 14 residues. Trimming took 6 bases from V and 5 from J, leaving 17 bases between them. Produced via immunoSEQ multiplex PCR; TCRdb's table is partial and in-frame only. The table lists about 120,000 clones, 85% to 95% of them singletons. Turning to this clone: The antigen remains unidentified.

Pooled in the analysis were second doses at about 4 or about 12 weeks. Sequences were derived from peripheral blood, sampled 28 days after the second AZD1222 dose. This chain uses TRBV5-1 with TRBJ2-5; D may be TRBD1 (6 bases). This clonotype originated in an adult who received the AZD1222 COVID-19 vaccine. The CDR3 loop reads CASKPQGPRETQYF. The CDR3 bases are TGCGCCAGCAAGCCCCAGGGGCCACGTGAGACCCAGTACTTC.